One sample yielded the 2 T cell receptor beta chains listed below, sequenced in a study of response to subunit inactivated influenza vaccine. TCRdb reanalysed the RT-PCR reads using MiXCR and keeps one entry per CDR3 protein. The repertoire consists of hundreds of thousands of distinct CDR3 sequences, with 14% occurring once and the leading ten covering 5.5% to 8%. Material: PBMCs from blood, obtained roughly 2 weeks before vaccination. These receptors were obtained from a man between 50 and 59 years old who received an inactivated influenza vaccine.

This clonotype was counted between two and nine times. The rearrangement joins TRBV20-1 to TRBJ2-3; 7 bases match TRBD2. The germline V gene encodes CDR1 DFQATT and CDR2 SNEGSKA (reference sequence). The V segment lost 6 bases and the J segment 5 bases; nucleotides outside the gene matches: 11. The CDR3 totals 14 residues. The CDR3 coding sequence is TGCAGTGCCGCCTTGAGAGCGGGAAGAGATACGCAGTATTTT. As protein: CSAALRAGRDTQYF.

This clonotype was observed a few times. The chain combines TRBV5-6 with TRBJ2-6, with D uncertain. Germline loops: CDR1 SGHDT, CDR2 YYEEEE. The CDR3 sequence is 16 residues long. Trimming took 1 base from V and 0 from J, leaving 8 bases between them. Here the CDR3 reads CASSLSSLSGANVLTF. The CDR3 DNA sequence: TGTGCCAGCAGCTTGTCCTCCCTCTCTGGGGCCAACGTCCTGACTTTC.